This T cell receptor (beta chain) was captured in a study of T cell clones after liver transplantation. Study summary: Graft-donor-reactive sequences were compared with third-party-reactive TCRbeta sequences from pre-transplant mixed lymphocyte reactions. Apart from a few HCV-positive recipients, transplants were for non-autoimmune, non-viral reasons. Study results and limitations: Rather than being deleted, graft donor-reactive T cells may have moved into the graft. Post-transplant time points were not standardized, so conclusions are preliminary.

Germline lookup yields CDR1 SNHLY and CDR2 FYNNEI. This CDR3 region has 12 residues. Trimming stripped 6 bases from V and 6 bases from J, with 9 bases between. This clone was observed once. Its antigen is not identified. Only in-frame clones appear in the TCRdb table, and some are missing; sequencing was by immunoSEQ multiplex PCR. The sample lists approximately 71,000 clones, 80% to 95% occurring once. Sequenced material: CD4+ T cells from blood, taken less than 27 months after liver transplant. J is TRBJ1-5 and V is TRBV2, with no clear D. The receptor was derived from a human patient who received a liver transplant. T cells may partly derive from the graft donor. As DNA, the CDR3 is TGTGCCAGCAGGGCCTTAGGTCAGCCCCAGCATTTT. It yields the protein CASRALGQPQHF. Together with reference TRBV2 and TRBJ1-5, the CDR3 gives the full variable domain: EPEVTQTPSHQVTQMGQEVILRCVPISNHLYFYWYRQILGQKVEFLVSFYNNEISEKSEIFDDQFSVERPDGSNFTLKIRSTKLEDSAMYFCASRALGQPQHFGDGTRLSIL.